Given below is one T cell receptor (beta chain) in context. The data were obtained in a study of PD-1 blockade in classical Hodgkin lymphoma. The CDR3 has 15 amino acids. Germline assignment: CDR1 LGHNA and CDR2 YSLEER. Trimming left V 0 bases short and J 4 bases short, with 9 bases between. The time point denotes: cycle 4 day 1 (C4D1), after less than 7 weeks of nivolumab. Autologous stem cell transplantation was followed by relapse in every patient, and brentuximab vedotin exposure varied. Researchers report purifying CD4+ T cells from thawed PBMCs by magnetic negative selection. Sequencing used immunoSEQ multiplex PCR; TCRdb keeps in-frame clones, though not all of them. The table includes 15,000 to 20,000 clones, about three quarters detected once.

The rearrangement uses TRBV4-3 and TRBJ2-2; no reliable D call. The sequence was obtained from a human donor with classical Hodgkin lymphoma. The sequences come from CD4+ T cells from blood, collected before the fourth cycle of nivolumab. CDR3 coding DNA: TGCGCCAGCAGCCAAGATCTAGGTATCACCGGGGAGCTGTTTTTT. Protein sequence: CASSQDLGITGELFF.